What follows describes a single TCR beta chain. Which antigen it targets is not known. Base qualities are not provided; no much larger clone lies one nucleotide away. The source of the sample is a study of STAT5B mutations in CD4+ large granular lymphocyte leukemia (dated by TCRdb to the early 2020s). For the wider study: Among the healthy controls, the CDR3 'QG' motif was associated with a particular HLA allele. The TCRbeta repertoires of CD4+ T-cell large granular lymphocyte leukemia patients were compared with the TCRbeta repertoires of healthy blood donors. Flow cytometry on FACSCanto II or FACSVerse showed that the purified fractions were more than 95% pure among lymphocytes. Overall study results and their limits: Enrichment of TRBV06-family usage was observed among the top patient clones (8/27) relative to healthy controls (2/35). Greater clonality appeared to be present in CD4-sorted patient repertoires than in healthy CD4+ repertoires, and the difference was retained after the putative leukemic clones were removed. The data were not HLA-matched, and the relatively small sample size could explain the higher clonality seen in CD4+ compared with CD8+ T-LGLL. Main leukemic clonotypes were private to each patient, although about a quarter of the main leukemic clonotypes were found at low frequency in the non-leukemic repertoires of other patients.

TCRbeta rearrangements were sequenced from genomic DNA using the immunoSEQ assay at survey resolution. On the study's bioinformatics: In the TCR sequencing data, the lowest productive clonotype frequency that could be detected was 2.59 x 10-5. Analyses included only productive TCRbeta rearrangements, meaning complete and in-frame sequences. Clonality for each sample was calculated as Simpson clonality in the immunoSEQ Analyzer version 3.0. Clones were grouped by frequency into very rare, small, medium, large (1-20%) or hyperexpanded (>20%) categories. Generation probabilities were estimated with OLGA 1.2.3, V-gene circos plots were made with VDJtools, specificities were looked up in VDJdb, and CDR3 motifs were identified with GLIPH. TCRdb re-hosts the immuneACCESS table, in-frame sequences only. Its copies lack some clones; in the studies checked, an unresolved V gene accounts for under half of them, and the cause for the rest is not known. For V, J and clone size, that table is used; D and trimming come from the DNA. The sample yields approximately 30,000 clones; approximately 79% were counted once. Jointly, the top ten make up 2.1% of the sample.

Buffy coats from around 37 blood donors, supplied by the Finnish Red Cross blood service, were used as healthy controls. All TCR-sequenced material derived from peripheral blood: patient blood samples and healthy donor buffy coats. Ficoll-Hypaque gradient centrifugation was used to isolate peripheral blood mononuclear cells. CD4+ cells were magnetically purified from the buffy coats of healthy controls. The Gentra Puregene Cell and Tissue kit was used to extract genomic DNA, and a Qubit 2.0 fluorometer was used to measure the amount of genomic DNA. V loses 5 bases at its end and J loses 6 bases; junction bases beyond the gene matches: 7. The CDR3, cysteine through phenylalanine, is 13 amino acids long. The sequence is cut down to CDR3 DNA, 39 bases in frame from base 1. CDR1 is given as GTSNPN and CDR2 as SVGIG, both from the germline V gene (reference sequence).

This chain is built from TRBV30 and TRBJ2-7, with 10 central nucleotides matching TRBD1. The sample comprised CD4+ T cells from blood buffy coats. This receptor was obtained from a human donor in good health. The DNA reads TGTGCCTGGGGGTGGGACAGGGGTCCCGAGCAGTACTTC. It translates to CAWGWDRGPEQYF.